The sample holds one count of the clone carrying this T cell receptor beta chain. Its antigen is not identified. This sample was taken from a study of cytomegalovirus exposure and HLA in healthy donors. Findings of the study overall: Per published accounts, TCR beta sequences correctly predicted the HLA-A and HLA-B alleles of most subjects.

Healthy bone marrow donors made up the cohort. Amplification used 60 Vbeta primers and 13 Jbeta primers. Repertoires were generated with immunoSEQ multiplex PCR, while TCRdb's copy carries only in-frame clones and drops some. Altogether over 150,000 clones are present, approximately 77% being singletons, with the ten largest covering more than 3%. The CDR3 spans 19 residues. Germline V CDR1 and CDR2: MDHEN, SYDVKM. V was clipped by 5 bases and J by 5 bases; unmatched bases: 21. The chain uses TRBV28 and TRBJ2-4, with 7 bases aligning to TRBD1. The receptor was isolated from a young man in good health and CMV-seropositive. Sequenced material: PBMCs. For the CDR3, the DNA is TGTGCCAGCAGTCCACCGGACCCAATGGACAGGTCCGGGCAAAACATTCAGTACTTC. Amino acids: CASSPPDPMDRSGQNIQYF.